The source of this T cell receptor beta chain is a study of CXCR3-negative and CXCR3-positive naive CD8 T cells. Study-wide background: Around 130 million TRB reads in total, about 1.5 +/- 0.3 million per library. Study results and caveats: With CXCR3 expression partially decreased after cryopreservation, most assays relied on fresh PBMCs. Higher TRB CDR3 hydrophobicity marked CXCR3-positive naive cells relative to CXCR3-negative naive cells. Relative to memory CD8+ cells, whose diversity was much lower, both naive subsets had comparably high diversity.

Cells that were CD45RO-CCR7+CD27+CD95- constituted naive CD8+ T cells. Researchers prepared the TRB cDNA libraries using 5' RACE with UMI labels. No DNA is given; TCRdb re-called the 5' RACE reads and lists each CDR3 protein once. This table holds roughly 110,000 distinct CDR3 sequences. For this clonotype: Its antigen is unidentified.

The sequenced sample was naive CXCR3+ CD8+ T cells from blood. Subset of the sample: CD45RO-CCR7+CD27+CD95- naive CD8+ T cells expressing CXCR3 (TNR3+). This sequence was found in a human donor in good health. Some clones in this sample may be carry-over from other donors' samples.

CDR3 region: CASSLEGEGYEQYF. This chain uses TRBV7-9 with TRBJ2-7. Germline CDR1 and CDR2: SEHNR and FQNEAQ (reference sequence). This CDR3 contains 14 residues. The complete variable domain, with remaining parts taken from reference TRBV7-9 and TRBJ2-7, reads DTGVSQNPRHKITKRGQNVTFRCDPISEHNRLYWYRQTLGQGPEFLTYFQNEAQLEKSRLLSDRFSAERPKGSFSTLEIQRTEQGDSAMYLCASSLEGEGYEQYFGPGTRLTVT.